These 24 T cell receptor beta chains came from one sample sequenced in a study of identical twins. TCRdb re-analysed the 5' RACE reads in MiXCR, keeping a single row per CDR3 protein. Among around 1.7 million distinct CDR3 sequences listed, under 35% were seen once. The sequencing input was cord blood. The receptors originated from a newborn girl in good health.

Only a few counts were recorded for this clonotype. The chain combines TRBV6-5 with TRBJ1-6, with a possible D match to TRBD1 (5 bases). Trimming pared 0 bases from V and 6 bases from J, leaving 12 bases between. Germline-derived CDR1 and CDR2 are MNHEY and SVGAGI. The CDR3 is 16 amino acids. CDR3 loop: CASSYSPTGGNSPLHF. Written as DNA, the CDR3 is TGTGCCAGCAGTTACTCCCCGACGGGGGGTAATTCACCCCTCCACTTT.

The chain combines TRBV28 with TRBJ2-7, with unresolved D. The V end was cut by 5 bases, the J end by 6 bases, with 17 bases between. The CDR3 is made up of 14 amino acids. Germline V gives CDR1 MDHEN, CDR2 SYDVKM. The CDR3 is CASSPLEPSGEQYF. CDR3 nucleotides: TGTGCCAGCAGTCCCCTAGAGCCCTCCGGCGAGCAGTACTTC.

This clonotype was observed a few times. The V and J genes are TRBV29-1 and TRBJ2-7, with a tentative D call TRBD2 (5 bases). This CDR3 spans 15 amino acids. Germline V CDR1 and CDR2: SQVTM, ANQGSEA. V lost 7 bases and J lost 0, with 19 bases in between. The CDR3 DNA follows: TGCAGCGCATACTCATTCCTGGGGAGCTCCTACGAGCAGTACTTC. This encodes CSAYSFLGSSYEQYF.

This chain connects TRBV12-3 or TRBV12-4 to TRBJ2-1, with 8 bases fitting TRBD1. Trimming took 6 bases from V and 9 from J; bases not matched to a gene: 7. The CDR3 loop spans 13 amino acids. This chain's CDR3 is CASRETGVTEQFF. CDR3 sequence (DNA): TGTGCCAGCAGAGAGACAGGGGTCACTGAGCAGTTCTTC.

The table lists this clonotype with a few counts. The V and J genes are TRBV29-1 and TRBJ2-2; 8 bases map to TRBD1. The ends lost 6 bases at V and 6 bases at J; junction bases unmatched: 6. Germline assignment: CDR1 SQVTM and CDR2 ANQGSEA. The CDR3 is 13 amino acids. CDR3 bases: TGCAGCGTGGGGGACAGGCTCGCCGGGGAGCTGTTTTTT. It translates to CSVGDRLAGELFF.

This sequence joins TRBV9 and TRBJ2-1; D may correspond to TRBD1 or TRBD2 (5 bases each). This CDR3 has 14 residues. Per the germline V gene, CDR1 is SGDLS and CDR2 is YYNGEE. V shed 0 bases and J shed 6 bases, with 10 bases lying between them. The CDR3: CASSVGGAVNEQFF. In DNA, the CDR3 is TGTGCCAGCAGCGTAGGAGGGGCGGTCAATGAGCAGTTCTTC.

This chain links TRBV3-1 with TRBJ2-5; D gene ambiguous. CDR1 LGHDT and CDR2 YNNKEL come from the germline V gene (reference sequence). The CDR3 is 13 amino acids. V was trimmed by 1 base and J by 5 bases, leaving 8 bases between them. The CDR3, as DNA: TGTGCCAGCAGCCAAGCAGCTTCCGAGACCCAGTACTTC. Encoded protein: CASSQAASETQYF.

V and J are TRBV7-2 and TRBJ2-7; D uncertain. The V end was cut by 1 base, the J end by 0 bases, with 10 bases between. Germline CDR1 SGHTA, CDR2 FQGNSA. This CDR3 has 15 amino acids. For the CDR3, the DNA is TGTGCCAGCAGCTTAGAAGCCAGGCTCTCCTACGAGCAGTACTTC. As protein: CASSLEARLSYEQYF. Based on the CDR3 plus reference TRBV7-2 and TRBJ2-7, the full variable domain is GAGVSQSPSNKVTEKGKDVELRCDPISGHTALYWYRQSLGQGLEFLIYFQGNSAPDKSGLPSDRFSAERTGGSVSTLTIQRTQQEDSAVYLCASSLEARLSYEQYFGPGTRLTVT.

This clonotype appeared once. The V call is TRBV4-1, the J call TRBJ1-5; D unclear. The V and J ends lost 4 bases and 2 bases respectively, with 12 bases between them. The CDR3 is 15 amino acids. CDR1 is MGHRA and CDR2 is YSYEKL in the germline V gene. The CDR3 sequence: CASSPRALGNQPQHF. The CDR3 region has the DNA TGCGCCAGCAGCCCCCGGGCCCTCGGCAATCAGCCCCAGCATTTT.

In this sample, this clonotype turned up a few times. V gene TRBV12-3 or TRBV12-4 combines with J gene TRBJ2-1; perhaps TRBD1 as D (6 bases). The length of the CDR3 is 14 residues. Trimming shortened V by 2 bases and J by 10 bases, and 15 bases separated the two germline ends. The CDR3 region is CASSLFDPGTEQFF. For the CDR3, the DNA is TGTGCCAGCAGTTTATTTGATCCCGGGACAGAGCAGTTCTTC.

The chain employs TRBV4-1 and TRBJ2-3, with a possible D match to TRBD1 (5 bases). The germline CDR1 and CDR2 sequences are MGHRA and YSYEKL. CDR3 length equals 14 residues. Trimming shortened V by 7 bases and J by 3 bases, and 14 bases separated the two germline ends. The CDR3 DNA reads as TGCGCCAGCATCCCCCTGAAGGGGACAGATACGCAGTATTTT. This sequence encodes CASIPLKGTDTQYF.

This clonotype showed up just a few times. This chain links TRBV6-2 or TRBV6-3 with TRBJ1-2, with TRBD1 matching over 12 bases. CDR3 length: 15 residues. V gave up 0 bases and J gave up 7 bases; unmatched junction bases: 3. CDR1 MNHEY and CDR2 SVGEGT come from the germline V gene. The CDR3 DNA sequence: TGTGCCAGCAGTTACTCTGGGACAGGGGGCTTTGGCTACACCTTC. Translated: CASSYSGTGGFGYTF.

This clonotype was found a few times. The chain employs TRBV28 and TRBJ2-7; a weak D match, TRBD2 (6 bases). This CDR3 region has 15 residues. Germline lookup yields CDR1 MDHEN and CDR2 SYDVKM. Deletions cut 4 bases from V and 4 bases from J, with 17 bases between. This chain's CDR3 is CASSSVAGNFYEQYF. CDR3 DNA sequence: TGTGCCAGCAGTTCGGTGGCGGGAAACTTTTACGAGCAGTACTTC.

This clonotype was found a few times. The chain combines TRBV15 with TRBJ2-7, with D possibly matching TRBD2 (5 bases). The CDR3 runs 15 residues. Germline V CDR1 and CDR2: LNHNV, YYDKDF (reference sequence). Between the trimmed V and J ends, which lost 0 bases and 5 bases, there was a span of 14 bases. The DNA of the CDR3 is TGTGCCACCAGCAGAGATTTGGGCGGACTTGACGAGCAGTACTTC. Residues: CATSRDLGGLDEQYF.

This chain connects TRBV20-1 to TRBJ2-7; D gene unclear. Germline V CDR1 and CDR2: DFQATT, SNEGSKA (reference sequence). This CDR3 region has 10 residues. The V gene lost 5 bases and the J gene lost 6 bases, with 8 bases spanning the gap. The CDR3 sequence is CSASYAEQYF. DNA of the CDR3: TGCAGTGCTTCGTACGCCGAGCAGTACTTC.

The chain combines TRBV12-3 or TRBV12-4 with TRBJ1-5; D possibly corresponds to TRBD1 (5 bases). The CDR3 has 13 residues. Between the trimmed V and J ends, which lost 9 bases and 3 bases, there was a span of 12 bases. Written as DNA, the CDR3 is TGTGCCAGTCAAGGGACGTACAATCAGCCCCAGCATTTT. It encodes CASQGTYNQPQHF.

The rearrangement uses TRBV20-1 and TRBJ2-1; 9 bases are shared with TRBD2. The CDR3 spans 15 residues. After removal of 3 bases from V and 10 bases from J, the junction contained 13 bases not matched to a gene. Germline CDR1 reads DFQATT; CDR2 reads SNEGSKA (reference sequence). This CDR3 is CSASRRGSGSFEQFF. CDR3 bases: TGCAGTGCTAGTCGCCGAGGTAGCGGGAGTTTCGAGCAGTTCTTC.

The table lists this clonotype with a few counts. CDR3 sequence: CASRLLATEAFF. CDR3 bases: TGCGCCAGCAGGTTGTTGGCGACTGAAGCTTTCTTT. The V gene is TRBV5-1, the J gene TRBJ1-1; D is uncertain. Germline CDR1 and CDR2: SGHRS and YFSETQ. The ends were cut back, 5 bases at V and 5 bases at J, with 10 bases in the middle. CDR3 length: 12 amino acids.

V usage is TRBV5-1 and J usage is TRBJ2-3; a weak D match, TRBD2 (6 bases). Trimming left V 3 bases short and J 6 bases short, with 11 bases between. The germline V gene encodes CDR1 SGHRS and CDR2 YFSETQ. The CDR3 contains 13 residues. DNA for the CDR3: TGCGCCAGCAGCTGGGGGACTTCCGATACGCAGTATTTT. Amino acid sequence: CASSWGTSDTQYF.

This clonotype showed up many times. V and J are TRBV4-2 and TRBJ2-1; D not certain. The V gene's germline CDR1 is LGHNA and CDR2 YNFKEQ. The CDR3 is 12 residues long. The V end lost 1 base, the J end lost 9 bases, and 7 bases lay between the germline ends. The DNA for the CDR3 is TGTGCCAGCAGCCAAGTTGAGACTGAGCAGTTCTTC. Its protein is CASSQVETEQFF.

This sequence joins TRBV3-1 and TRBJ1-5; 7 nucleotides line up with TRBD1. J gave up 10 bases and V 1 base, and 19 bases lay outside the gene matches. This CDR3 has 18 amino acids. Germline-derived CDR1 and CDR2 are LGHDT and YNNKEL (reference sequence). Written as DNA, the CDR3 is TGTGCCAGCAGCCAAGTGCTAGACAGGGTGTGGACAGTCAGCCCCCAGCATTTT. This translates into CASSQVLDRVWTVSPQHF.

Only a few counts were recorded for this clonotype. The chain combines TRBV27 with TRBJ1-1; D is unclear. The V end was cut by 4 bases, the J end by 2 bases, with 11 bases between. The CDR3 extends over 14 amino acids. CDR1 and CDR2 from the germline V gene are MNHEY and SMNVEV (reference sequence). CDR3 sequence (DNA): TGTGCCAGCAGTTCATTTAGGAATAACACTGAAGCTTTCTTT. It is translated as CASSSFRNNTEAFF.

The chain has TRBV11-3 and TRBJ2-3; maybe TRBD2 (6 bases). The germline V gene encodes CDR1 SGHNT and CDR2 YENEEA. The CDR3 consists of 16 residues. The V end lost 3 bases, the J end lost 1 base, and 14 bases lay between the germline ends. The CDR3 DNA follows: TGTGCCAGCAGCTTGGGAGGAGCTGGAGGCACAGATACGCAGTATTTT. This gives the protein CASSLGGAGGTDTQYF. The variable domain in full, with the rest retrieved from reference TRBV11-3 and TRBJ2-3, is EAGVVQSPRYKIIEKKQPVAFWCNPISGHNTLYWYLQNLGQGPELLIRYENEEAVDDSQLPKDRFSAERLKGVDSTLKIQPAELGDSAVYLCASSLGGAGGTDTQYFGPGTRLTVL.

The chain links TRBV5-1 to TRBJ2-5; D is possibly TRBD1 (5 bases). The V gene lost 2 bases and the J gene lost 5 bases, with 13 bases spanning the gap. Germline V gene lookup returns CDR1 SGHRS and CDR2 YFSETQ. The CDR3 covers 14 residues. The CDR3 bases are TGCGCCAGCAGCTTAGGTGGACACATGGAGACCCAGTACTTC. Translating it yields CASSLGGHMETQYF. Full variable domain (rest looked up from reference TRBV5-1 and TRBJ2-5): KAGVTQTPRYLIKTRGQQVTLSCSPISGHRSVSWYQQTPGQGLQFLFEYFSETQRNKGNFPGRFSGRQFSNSRSEMNVSTLELGDSALYLCASSLGGHMETQYFGPGTRLLVL.